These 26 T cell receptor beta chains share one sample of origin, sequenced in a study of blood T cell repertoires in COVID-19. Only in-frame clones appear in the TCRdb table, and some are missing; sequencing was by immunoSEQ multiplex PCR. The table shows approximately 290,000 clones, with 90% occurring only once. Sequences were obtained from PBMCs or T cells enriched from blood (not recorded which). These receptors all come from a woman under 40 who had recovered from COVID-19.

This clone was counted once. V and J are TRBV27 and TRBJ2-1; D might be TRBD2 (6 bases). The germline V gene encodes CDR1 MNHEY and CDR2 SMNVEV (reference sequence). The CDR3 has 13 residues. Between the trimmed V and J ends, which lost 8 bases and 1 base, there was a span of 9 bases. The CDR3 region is CASSSVSYNEQFF. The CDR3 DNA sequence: TGTGCCAGCTCTAGCGTTTCCTACAATGAGCAGTTCTTC.

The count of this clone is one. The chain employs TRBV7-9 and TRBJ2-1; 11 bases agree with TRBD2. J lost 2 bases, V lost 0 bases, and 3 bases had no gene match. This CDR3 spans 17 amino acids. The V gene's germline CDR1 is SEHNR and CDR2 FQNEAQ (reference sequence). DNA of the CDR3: TGTGCCAGCAGCTTAGCGACTAGCGGGACCCCCTACAATGAGCAGTTCTTC. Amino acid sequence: CASSLATSGTPYNEQFF.

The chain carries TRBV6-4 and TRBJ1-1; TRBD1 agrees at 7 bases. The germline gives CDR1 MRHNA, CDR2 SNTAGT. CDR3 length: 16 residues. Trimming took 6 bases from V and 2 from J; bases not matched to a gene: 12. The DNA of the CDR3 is TGTGCCAGCAGATTATCTCCGGGACAGCTTAACACTGAAGCTTTCTTT. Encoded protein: CASRLSPGQLNTEAFF.

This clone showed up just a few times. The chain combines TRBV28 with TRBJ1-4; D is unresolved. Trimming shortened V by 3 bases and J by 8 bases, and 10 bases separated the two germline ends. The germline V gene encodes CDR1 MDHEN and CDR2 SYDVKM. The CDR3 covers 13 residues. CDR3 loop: CASSLLGPEKLFF. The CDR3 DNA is TGTGCCAGCAGTTTGCTTGGGCCGGAAAAACTGTTTTTT. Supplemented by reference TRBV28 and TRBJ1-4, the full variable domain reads DVKVTQSSRYLVKRTGEKVFLECVQDMDHENMFWYRQDPGLGLRLIYFSYDVKMKEKGDIPEGYSVSREKKERFSLILESASTNQTSMYLCASSLLGPEKLFFGSGTQLSVL.

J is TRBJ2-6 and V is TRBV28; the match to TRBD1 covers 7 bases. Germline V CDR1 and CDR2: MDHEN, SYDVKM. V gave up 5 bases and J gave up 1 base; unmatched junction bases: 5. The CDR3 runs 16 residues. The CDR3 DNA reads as TGTGCCAGCAGTATACTACAGGGGTCTGGGGCCAACGTCCTGACTTTC. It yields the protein CASSILQGSGANVLTF.

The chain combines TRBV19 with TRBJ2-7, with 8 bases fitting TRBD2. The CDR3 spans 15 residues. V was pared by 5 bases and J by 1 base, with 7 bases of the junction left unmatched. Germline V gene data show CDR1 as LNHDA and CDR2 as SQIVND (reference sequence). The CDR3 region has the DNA TGTGCCAGTAGTCGTGAAGCGGGAGTTTCCTACGAGCAGTACTTC. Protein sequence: CASSREAGVSYEQYF.

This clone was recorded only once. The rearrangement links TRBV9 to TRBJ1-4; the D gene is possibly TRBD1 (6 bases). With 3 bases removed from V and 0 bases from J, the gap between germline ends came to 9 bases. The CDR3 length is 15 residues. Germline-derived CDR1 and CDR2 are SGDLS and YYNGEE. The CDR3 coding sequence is TGTGCCAGCAGCGCAGGGACAACAACTAATGAAAAACTGTTTTTT. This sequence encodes CASSAGTTTNEKLFF. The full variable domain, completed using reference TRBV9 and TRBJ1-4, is DSGVTQTPKHLITATGQRVTLRCSPRSGDLSVYWYQQSLDQGLQFLIQYYNGEERAKGNILERFSAQQFPDLHSELNLSSLELGDSALYFCASSAGTTTNEKLFFGSGTQLSVL.

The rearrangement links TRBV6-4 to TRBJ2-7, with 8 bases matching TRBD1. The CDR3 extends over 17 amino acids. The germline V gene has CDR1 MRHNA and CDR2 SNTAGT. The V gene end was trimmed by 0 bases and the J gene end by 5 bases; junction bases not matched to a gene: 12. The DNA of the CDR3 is TGTGCCAGCAGTGACTCGATTGGGACAGGAGACTCGAACGAGCAGTACTTC. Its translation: CASSDSIGTGDSNEQYF.

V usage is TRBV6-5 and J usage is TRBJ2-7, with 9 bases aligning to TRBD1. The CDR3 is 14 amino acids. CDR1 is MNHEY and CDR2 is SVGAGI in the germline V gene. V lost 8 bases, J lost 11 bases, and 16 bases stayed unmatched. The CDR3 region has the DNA TGTGCCAGCGTTTCACCCGGGACAGGGAAAAGTGAGTACTTC. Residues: CASVSPGTGKSEYF.

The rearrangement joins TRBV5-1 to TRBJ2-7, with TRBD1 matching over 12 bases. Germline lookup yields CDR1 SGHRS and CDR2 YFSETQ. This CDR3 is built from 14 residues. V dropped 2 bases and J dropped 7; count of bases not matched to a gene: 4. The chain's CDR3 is CASSFGTGGGEQYF. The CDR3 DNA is TGCGCCAGCAGCTTCGGGACAGGGGGCGGGGAGCAGTACTTC.

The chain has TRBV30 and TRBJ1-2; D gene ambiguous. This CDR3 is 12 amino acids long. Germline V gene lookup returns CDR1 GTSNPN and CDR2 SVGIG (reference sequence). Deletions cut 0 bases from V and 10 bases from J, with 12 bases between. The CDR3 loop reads CAWSVPEGFYTF. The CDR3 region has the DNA TGTGCCTGGAGTGTACCGGAGGGTTTCTACACCTTC.

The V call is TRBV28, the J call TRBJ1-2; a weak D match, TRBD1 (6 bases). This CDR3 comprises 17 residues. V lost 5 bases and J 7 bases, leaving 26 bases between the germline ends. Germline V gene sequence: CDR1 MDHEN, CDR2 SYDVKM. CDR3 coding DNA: TGTGCCAGCAGTCTTAACACAGGGATAATCGGCGGCGTTGGCTACACCTTC. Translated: CASSLNTGIIGGVGYTF.

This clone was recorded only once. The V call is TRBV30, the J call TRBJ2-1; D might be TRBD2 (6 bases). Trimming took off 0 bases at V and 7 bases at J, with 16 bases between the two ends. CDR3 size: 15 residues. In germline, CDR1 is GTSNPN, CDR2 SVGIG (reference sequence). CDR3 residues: CAWSVGGSRPNEQFF. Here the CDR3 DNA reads TGTGCCTGGAGTGTGGGGGGTAGCAGGCCGAATGAGCAGTTCTTC.

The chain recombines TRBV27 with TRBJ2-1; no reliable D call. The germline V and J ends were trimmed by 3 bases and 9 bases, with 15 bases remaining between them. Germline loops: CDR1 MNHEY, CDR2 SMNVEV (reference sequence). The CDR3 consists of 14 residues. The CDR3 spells CASSLRRYLGEQFF. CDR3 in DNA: TGTGCCAGCAGTTTGCGGAGATACCTCGGTGAGCAGTTCTTC.

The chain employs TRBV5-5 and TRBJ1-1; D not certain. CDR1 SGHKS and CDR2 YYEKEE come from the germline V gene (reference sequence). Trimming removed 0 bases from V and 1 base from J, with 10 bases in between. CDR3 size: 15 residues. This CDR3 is CASSLGGTGNTEAFF. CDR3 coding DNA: TGTGCCAGCAGCTTGGGCGGCACGGGGAACACTGAAGCTTTCTTT.

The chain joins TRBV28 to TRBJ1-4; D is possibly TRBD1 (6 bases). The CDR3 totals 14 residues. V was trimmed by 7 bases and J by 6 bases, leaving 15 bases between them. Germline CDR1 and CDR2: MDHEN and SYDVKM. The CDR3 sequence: CASNSGGLDEKLFF. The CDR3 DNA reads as TGTGCCAGCAATTCGGGGGGCCTGGATGAAAAACTGTTTTTT. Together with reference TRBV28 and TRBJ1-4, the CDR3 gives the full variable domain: DVKVTQSSRYLVKRTGEKVFLECVQDMDHENMFWYRQDPGLGLRLIYFSYDVKMKEKGDIPEGYSVSREKKERFSLILESASTNQTSMYLCASNSGGLDEKLFFGSGTQLSVL.

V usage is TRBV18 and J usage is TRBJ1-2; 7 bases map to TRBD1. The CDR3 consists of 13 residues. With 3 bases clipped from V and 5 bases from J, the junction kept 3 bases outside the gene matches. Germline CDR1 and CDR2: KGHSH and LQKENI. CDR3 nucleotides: TGTGCCAGCTCACCCGGGACAGCGTATGGCTACACCTTC. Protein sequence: CASSPGTAYGYTF.

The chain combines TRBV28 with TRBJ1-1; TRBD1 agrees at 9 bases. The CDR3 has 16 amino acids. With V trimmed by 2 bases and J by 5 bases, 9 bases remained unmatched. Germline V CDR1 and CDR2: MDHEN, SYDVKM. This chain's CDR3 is CASSLLGTGWYTEAFF. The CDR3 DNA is TGTGCCAGCAGTTTACTTGGGACAGGGTGGTATACTGAAGCTTTCTTT.

CDR3 in amino acids: CASSDPGGEAGYTF. The CDR3 nucleotides read TGCGCCAGCAGCGATCCCGGAGGGGAGGCTGGCTACACCTTC. The chain joins TRBV5-1 to TRBJ1-2; weak D call: TRBD1 (5 bases). The CDR3 runs to 14 residues. Germline values: CDR1 SGHRS, CDR2 YFSETQ. V was clipped by 4 bases and J by 7 bases, with 17 bases between them.

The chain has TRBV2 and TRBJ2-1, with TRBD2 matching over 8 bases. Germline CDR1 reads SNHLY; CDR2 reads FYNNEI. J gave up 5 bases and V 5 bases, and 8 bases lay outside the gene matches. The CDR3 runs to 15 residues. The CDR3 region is CASSRGLGVNNEQFF. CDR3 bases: TGTGCCAGCAGTAGGGGACTAGGGGTGAACAATGAGCAGTTCTTC.

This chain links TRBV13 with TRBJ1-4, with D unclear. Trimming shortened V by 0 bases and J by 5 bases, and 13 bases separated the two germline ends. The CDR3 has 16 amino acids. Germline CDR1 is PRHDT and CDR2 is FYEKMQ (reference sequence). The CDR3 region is CASSLGHIYPNEKLFF. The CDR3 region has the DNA TGTGCCAGCAGCTTAGGACACATATACCCAAATGAAAAACTGTTTTTT.

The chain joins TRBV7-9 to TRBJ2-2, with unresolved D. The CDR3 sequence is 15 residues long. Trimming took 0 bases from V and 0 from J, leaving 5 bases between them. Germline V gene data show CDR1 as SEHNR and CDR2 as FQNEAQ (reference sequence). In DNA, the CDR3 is TGTGCCAGCAGCTTAGCTCAGGCGAACACCGGGGAGCTGTTTTTT. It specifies CASSLAQANTGELFF.

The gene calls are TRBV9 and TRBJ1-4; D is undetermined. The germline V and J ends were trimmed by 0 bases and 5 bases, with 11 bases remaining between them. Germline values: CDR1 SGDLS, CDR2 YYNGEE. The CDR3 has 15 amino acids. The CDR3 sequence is CASSVVVGENEKLFF. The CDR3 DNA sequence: TGTGCCAGCAGCGTAGTTGTGGGAGAAAATGAAAAACTGTTTTTT.

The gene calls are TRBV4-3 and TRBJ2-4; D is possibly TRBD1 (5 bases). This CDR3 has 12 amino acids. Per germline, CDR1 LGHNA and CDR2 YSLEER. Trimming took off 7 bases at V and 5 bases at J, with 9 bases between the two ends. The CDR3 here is CASKGAQNIQYF. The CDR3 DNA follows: TGCGCCAGCAAAGGGGCACAAAACATTCAGTACTTC.

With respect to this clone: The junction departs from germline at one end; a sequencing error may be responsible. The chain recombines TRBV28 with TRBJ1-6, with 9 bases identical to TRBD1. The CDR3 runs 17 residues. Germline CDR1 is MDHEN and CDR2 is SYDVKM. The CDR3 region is CASSLWVGTGLDSPLHF. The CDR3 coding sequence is TGTGCCAGCAGTCTATGGGTAGGGACAGGGCTTGATTCACCCCTCCACTTT.

In DNA, the CDR3 is TGTGCCAGCAGGCGGACTAGCGGTATCTTTGAGCAGTTCTTC. Encoded protein: CASRRTSGIFEQFF. The chain is built from TRBV6-5 and TRBJ2-1, with 10 bases aligning to TRBD2. Unmatched junction bases numbered 8, after V lost 6 bases and J lost 9 bases. This CDR3 is built from 14 residues. CDR1 is MNHEY, CDR2 SVGAGI, per germline.